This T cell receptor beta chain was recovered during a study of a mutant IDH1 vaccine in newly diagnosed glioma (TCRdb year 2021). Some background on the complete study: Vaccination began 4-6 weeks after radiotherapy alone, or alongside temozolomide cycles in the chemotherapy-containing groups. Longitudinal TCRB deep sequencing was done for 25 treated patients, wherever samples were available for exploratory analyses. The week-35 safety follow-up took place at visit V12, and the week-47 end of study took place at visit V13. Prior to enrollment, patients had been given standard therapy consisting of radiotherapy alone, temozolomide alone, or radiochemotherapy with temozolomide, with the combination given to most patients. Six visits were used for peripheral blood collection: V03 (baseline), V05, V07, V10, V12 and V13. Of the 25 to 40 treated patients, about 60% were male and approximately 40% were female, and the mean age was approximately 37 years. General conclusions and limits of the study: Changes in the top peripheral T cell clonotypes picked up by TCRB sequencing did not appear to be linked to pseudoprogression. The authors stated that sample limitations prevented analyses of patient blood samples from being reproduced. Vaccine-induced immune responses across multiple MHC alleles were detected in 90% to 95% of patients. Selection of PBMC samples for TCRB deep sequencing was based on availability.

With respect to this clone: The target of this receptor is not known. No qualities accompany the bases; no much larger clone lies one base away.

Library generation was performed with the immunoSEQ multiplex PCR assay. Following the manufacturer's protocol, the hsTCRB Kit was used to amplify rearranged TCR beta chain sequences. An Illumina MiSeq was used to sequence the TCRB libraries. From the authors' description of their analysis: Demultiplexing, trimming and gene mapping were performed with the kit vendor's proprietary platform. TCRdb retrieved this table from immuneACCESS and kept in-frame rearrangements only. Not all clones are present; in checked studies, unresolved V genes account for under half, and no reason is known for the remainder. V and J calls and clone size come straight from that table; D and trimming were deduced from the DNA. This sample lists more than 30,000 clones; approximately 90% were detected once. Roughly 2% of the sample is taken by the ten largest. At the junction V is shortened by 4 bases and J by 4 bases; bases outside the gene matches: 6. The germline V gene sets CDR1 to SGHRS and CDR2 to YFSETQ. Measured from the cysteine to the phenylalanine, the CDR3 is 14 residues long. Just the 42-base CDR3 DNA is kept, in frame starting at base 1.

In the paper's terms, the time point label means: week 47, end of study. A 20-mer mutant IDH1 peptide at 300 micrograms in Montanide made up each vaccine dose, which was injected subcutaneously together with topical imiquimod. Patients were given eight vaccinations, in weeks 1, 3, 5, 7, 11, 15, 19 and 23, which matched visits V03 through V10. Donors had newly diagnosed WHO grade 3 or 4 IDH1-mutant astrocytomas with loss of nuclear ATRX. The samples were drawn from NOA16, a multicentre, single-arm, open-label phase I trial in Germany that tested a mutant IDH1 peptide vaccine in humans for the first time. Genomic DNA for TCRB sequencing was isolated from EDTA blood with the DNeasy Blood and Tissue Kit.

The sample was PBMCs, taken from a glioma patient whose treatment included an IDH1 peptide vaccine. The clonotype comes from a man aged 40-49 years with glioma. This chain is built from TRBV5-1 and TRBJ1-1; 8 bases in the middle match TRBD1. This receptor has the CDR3 CASSRKTGGTEAFF. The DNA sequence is TGCGCCAGCAGCCGTAAAACAGGGGGCACTGAAGCTTTCTTT.